This T cell receptor beta chain comes out of a study of blood T cells in healthy people across ages. Using a J-beta primer mix together with a sample-barcoded 5' primer, a second PCR was run for about 6 to 11 cycles. One entry per CDR3 protein results from TCRdb running MiXCR on the 5' RACE reads. The sample lists around 1,700,000 distinct CDR3 sequences, 28% occurring once. The germline V and J ends were trimmed by 2 bases and 7 bases, with 15 bases remaining between them. The CDR3 consists of 13 residues. Germline V gene data show CDR1 as SQVTM and CDR2 as ANQGSEA. The V gene is TRBV29-1, the J gene TRBJ2-7; D is possibly TRBD2 (5 bases). Sequencing was done on a sample of blood. This TCR was recovered from a woman in her twenties or thirties in good health. Here the CDR3 reads CSVEIATRGEQYF. CDR3 coding DNA: TGCAGCGTTGAAATAGCGACAAGAGGAGAGCAGTACTTC.